This TCR beta chain was captured by sequencing in a study of shared clonotypes between healthy human individuals. Regarding the study as a whole: It was anticipated that sequencing depth would influence how many clonotypes donors shared. Enrolling few donors narrowed the genetic and exposure-history diversity that was represented.

About this clone itself: Its antigen is unknown.

Around 91 million PBMCs were counted before genomic DNA extraction. Germline assignment: CDR1 MDHEN and CDR2 SYDVKM. CDR3 size: 17 residues. Trimming removed 2 bases at V and 2 bases at J, with 15 bases between. For every subset, genomic DNA was evenly distributed across several immunoSEQ plates. The protocol was immunoSEQ multiplex PCR, while the TCRdb copy is restricted to in-frame clones and leaves out a portion. The profile shows under 600,000 clones, over 75% of them singletons. Material: PBMCs. The genes are TRBV28 and TRBJ2-2; no reliable D call. This receptor was taken from a woman aged 40 to 55 in good health. Some clones in this sample may be carry-over from other donors' samples. For the CDR3, the DNA is TGTGCCAGCAGTTTAAAGCGATCGATATCCAACACCGGGGAGCTGTTTTTT. Translating gives CASSLKRSISNTGELFF.